This T cell receptor (beta chain) was sequenced in a study of T cell changes during pregnancy in multiple sclerosis. The junction had 7 bases not matched to a gene; V was cut back by 5 bases and J by 9 bases. Germline CDR1 reads MGHDK; CDR2 reads SYGVNS. The CDR3 sequence is 13 residues long. Clones were sequenced by immunoSEQ multiplex PCR, and TCRdb holds only the in-frame ones, with some missing. This sample has roughly 80,000 clones, with 93% found just once. This sequence originates from a female donor with multiple sclerosis, enrolled in a pregnancy study. The sequenced sample was peripheral blood, obtained in the second trimester of pregnancy. V gene TRBV25-1 combines with J gene TRBJ2-1, with TRBD1 matching 7 bases. The CDR3: CASSTRQGGEQFF. CDR3 nucleotides: TGTGCCAGCAGTACCCGACAGGGCGGTGAGCAGTTCTTC.